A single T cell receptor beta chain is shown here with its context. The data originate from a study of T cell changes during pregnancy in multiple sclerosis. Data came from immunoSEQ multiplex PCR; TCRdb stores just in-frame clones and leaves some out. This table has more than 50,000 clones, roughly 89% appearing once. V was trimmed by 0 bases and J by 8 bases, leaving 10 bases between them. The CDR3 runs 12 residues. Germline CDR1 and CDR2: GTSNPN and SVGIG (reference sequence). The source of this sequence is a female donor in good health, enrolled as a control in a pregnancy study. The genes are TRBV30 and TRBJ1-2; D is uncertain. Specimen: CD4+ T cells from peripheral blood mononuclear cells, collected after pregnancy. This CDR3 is CAWSVQQWGYTF. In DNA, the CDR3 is TGTGCCTGGAGTGTACAACAGTGGGGCTACACCTTC.